The T cell receptor beta chain under discussion was sequenced for a study of T cells in Graves' hyperthyroidism and ophthalmopathy. General study points: The model made its ophthalmopathy prediction, and onset followed a median about 6.8 months later.

Regions amplified from RNA transcripts were the TCR beta CDR3 regions. Initially, a first-round RT-PCR of the TCR CDR3 employed the HTBI primer set. A single record per CDR3 protein comes from TCRdb applying MiXCR to the multiplex PCR reads. This table holds 400,000 or so distinct CDR3 sequences, more than 14% found once. Each person with ophthalmopathy scored at least 3 on the Clinical Activity Score, reached NOSPECS grade 4 or higher, and had been ill under 3 months. Any patient presenting with uncontrolled infection, other autoimmune disease, pregnancy or lactation was left out. In making diagnoses, clinical symptoms, serum thyroxine and TRAb, thyroid ultrasound and orbital computed tomography were all used. This CDR3 is 15 amino acids long. Germline lookup yields CDR1 MNHNS and CDR2 SASEGT. The V end lost 5 bases, the J end lost 6 bases, and 17 bases lay between the germline ends. This clonotype was counted ten times or more. Its specificity is unknown.

This clonotype was sampled from a woman aged 30 to 39 with Graves' ophthalmopathy. V and J are TRBV6-1 and TRBJ1-5, with D possibly TRBD1 on 6 matching bases. Sample: blood. CDR3 nucleotide sequence: TGTGCCAGCAGTTCCACAGGGTTCAACGGTCAGCCCCAGCATTTT. Protein sequence: CASSSTGFNGQPQHF.